The 10 T cell receptor beta chains listed next were all sequenced from one sample in a study of blood T cells in healthy people across ages. PCR was performed a second time for roughly 7 to 12 cycles using a sample-barcoded 5' primer and a J-beta primer mix. TCRdb re-derived calls from the 5' RACE reads in MiXCR, one entry per CDR3 protein. The data contain about 1,400,000 distinct CDR3 sequences, around 42% of them singletons. The sequencing input was blood. Receptors were obtained from a woman under 30 in good health.

The chain uses TRBV4-1 and TRBJ2-7, with D possibly called TRBD1 or TRBD2 (5 bases each). V was clipped by 2 bases and J by 10 bases, with 12 bases between them. The CDR3 has 12 amino acids. CDR1 and CDR2 (germline): MGHRA, YSYEKL. The CDR3 nucleotides read TGCGCCAGCAGCCAACCTCTCGGGGCCCAGTACTTC. Protein sequence: CASSQPLGAQYF.

V gene TRBV20-1 combines with J gene TRBJ2-7; 9 bases are a match to TRBD1. V lost 5 bases to trimming and J lost 2 bases; unmatched junction nucleotides: 7. Germline V CDR1 and CDR2: DFQATT, SNEGSKA (reference sequence). CDR3 length: 14 amino acids. In nucleotides, the CDR3 is TGCAGTGCTGATTGGAGGACAGGGGCCTACGAGCAGTACTTC. This encodes CSADWRTGAYEQYF.

This clonotype was detected only a few times. This chain connects TRBV5-1 to TRBJ2-3, with D tentatively TRBD2 (5 bases). This CDR3 region has 11 residues. The V gene's germline CDR1 is SGHRS and CDR2 YFSETQ. Trimming removed 5 bases from V and 7 bases from J, with 8 bases in between. The CDR3 loop reads CASSSGYTQYF. The CDR3 DNA follows: TGCGCCAGCAGTTCGGGGTATACGCAGTATTTT.

The J gene is TRBJ2-6, the V gene TRBV27; D perhaps matches TRBD2 (5 bases). The CDR3 has 15 residues. The V and J ends lost 4 bases and 2 bases respectively, with 9 bases between them. The germline V gene has CDR1 MNHEY and CDR2 SMNVEV (reference sequence). The CDR3 sequence is CASSSEGAGANVLTF. The CDR3 DNA is TGTGCCAGCAGTTCCGAGGGAGCTGGGGCCAACGTCCTGACTTTC.

The table lists this clonotype with a count of one. Its ends do not fully match the called genes, so a read error is possible. This chain links TRBV7-3 with TRBJ2-7, with D maybe TRBD1 (6 bases). This CDR3 has 14 residues. Per germline, CDR1 SGHTA and CDR2 FQGTGA. Here the CDR3 DNA reads TGTGCCGGCAGCTTAACGGCTGGGGGCGACGAGCAGTACTTC. This encodes CAGSLTAGGDEQYF.

In nucleotides, the CDR3 is TGCGCCAGCAGCTTGGACCGATTAAACTATGGCTACACCTTC. Its translation: CASSLDRLNYGYTF. This sequence joins TRBV5-1 and TRBJ1-2; no clear D gene. V lost 0 bases and J 2 bases, leaving 8 bases between the germline ends. In germline, CDR1 is SGHRS, CDR2 YFSETQ. The CDR3 has 14 amino acids.

This clonotype was detected a few times. The chain links TRBV7-9 to TRBJ2-3; TRBD2 matches at 10 bases. The germline gives CDR1 SEHNR, CDR2 FQNEAQ (reference sequence). This CDR3 is built from 15 residues. The V gene end was trimmed by 4 bases and the J gene end by 6 bases; junction bases not matched to a gene: 7. CDR3 protein: CASSYTSGTRDTQYF. The CDR3 DNA is TGTGCCAGCAGCTATACTAGCGGGACCAGGGATACGCAGTATTTT.

V usage is TRBV7-6 and J usage is TRBJ2-7, with D unresolved. Matching the DNA end better, TRBJ2-5 makes the J call doubtful. Germline V lookup: CDR1 SGHVS, CDR2 FNYEAQ. The CDR3 is made up of 14 amino acids. Here the CDR3 reads CASSSTPTAETQYF. The CDR3 region has the DNA TGTGCCAGCAGCTCAACCCCAACCGCGGAGACCCAGTACTTC.

This clonotype has more than one count but fewer than ten. This chain uses TRBV5-5 with TRBJ2-3, with D perhaps being TRBD1 or TRBD2 (6 bases each). V gave up 4 bases and J gave up 4 bases, with 16 bases separating them. Per the germline V gene, CDR1 is SGHKS and CDR2 is YYEKEE (reference sequence). The CDR3 covers 15 residues. This CDR3 reads CASSTWGATADTQYF. CDR3 coding DNA: TGTGCCAGCAGCACATGGGGGGCTACTGCAGATACGCAGTATTTT.

The J gene is TRBJ2-5, the V gene TRBV7-2, with TRBD1 matching over 12 bases. After removal of 4 bases from V and 6 bases from J, the junction contained 6 bases not matched to a gene. From germline, CDR1 is SGHTA and CDR2 FQGNSA. CDR3 length: 15 amino acids. CDR3 DNA sequence: TGTGCCAGCAGCTCCGGGACAGGGGGCGGAAAGACCCAGTACTTC. This gives the protein CASSSGTGGGKTQYF.